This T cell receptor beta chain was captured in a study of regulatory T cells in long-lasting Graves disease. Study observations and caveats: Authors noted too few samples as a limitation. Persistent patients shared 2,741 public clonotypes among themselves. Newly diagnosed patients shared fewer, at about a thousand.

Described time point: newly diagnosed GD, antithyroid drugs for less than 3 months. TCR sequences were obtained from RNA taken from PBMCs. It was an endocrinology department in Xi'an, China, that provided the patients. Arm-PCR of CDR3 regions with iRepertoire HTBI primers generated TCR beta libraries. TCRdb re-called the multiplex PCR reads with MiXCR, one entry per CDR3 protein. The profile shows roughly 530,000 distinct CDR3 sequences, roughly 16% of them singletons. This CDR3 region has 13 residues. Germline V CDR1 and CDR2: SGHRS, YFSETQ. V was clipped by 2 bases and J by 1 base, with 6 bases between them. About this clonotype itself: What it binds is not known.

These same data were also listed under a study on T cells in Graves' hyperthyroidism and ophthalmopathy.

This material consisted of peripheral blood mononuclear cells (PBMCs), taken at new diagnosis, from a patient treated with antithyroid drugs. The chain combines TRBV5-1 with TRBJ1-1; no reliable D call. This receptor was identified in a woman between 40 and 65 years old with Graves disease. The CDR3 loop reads CASSFDGNTEAFF. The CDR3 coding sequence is TGCGCCAGCAGCTTCGACGGGAACACTGAAGCTTTCTTT.